This TCR beta chain was profiled in a study of post-analysis software for immune sequencing data. Study at large: The disease courses covered relapsing-remitting, secondary progressive and progressive-relapsing multiple sclerosis. Findings and limits, study-wide: Among 5 or 6 TRBV segments more frequent in patients than controls were TRBV5-6, TRBV5-1 and TRBV20-1. Comparison with controls showed significantly lower normalized Chao1 diversity in multiple sclerosis patients.

About this clonotype itself: Antigen: not known.

Unique molecular identifiers were present in the TCR beta cDNA libraries. Each sample of roughly 0.9 to 11 million input T cells yielded roughly 500,000 cDNA molecules, so each molecule approximated one T cell. Each CDR3 protein gets one entry after TCRdb re-called the PCR reads with MiXCR. This table holds fewer than 600,000 distinct CDR3 sequences, less than 45% found once. The CDR3 is made up of 15 amino acids. V gave up 0 bases and J gave up 6 bases, with 12 bases separating them. CDR1 and CDR2 (germline): MNHEY, SVGAGI. Sequenced input: blood. This sequence originates from a girl aged 10 to 17 with multiple sclerosis. The rearrangement uses TRBV6-5 and TRBJ2-1; D may be TRBD2 (6 bases). The CDR3 is CASSYSAGLGNEQFF. The CDR3 DNA is TGTGCCAGCAGTTACTCTGCGGGACTTGGCAATGAGCAGTTCTTC.